Sequencing of this T cell receptor (beta chain) was carried out in a study of PD-1 and CTLA-4 blockade in melanoma. Here immunoSEQ multiplex PCR was the method, and the copy in TCRdb shows in-frame clones only, minus some. The repertoire holds about 31,000 clones, with around 93% as singletons. The TCR was taken from a human donor with melanoma. The specimen comprised CD8+ T cells from peripheral blood, sampled from a patient given anti-PD-1 treatment.

The CDR3 nucleotides are TGTGCCAGCAGTCCCCCGGATAGGCAGGATTTTTATGGCTACACCTTC. It codes for CASSPPDRQDFYGYTF. The chain uses TRBV27 and TRBJ1-2, with unresolved D. Germline assignment: CDR1 MNHEY and CDR2 SMNVEV (reference sequence). CDR3 length equals 16 residues. The V end lost 5 bases, the J end lost 5 bases, and 21 bases lay between the germline ends.